The subject of this entry is one TCR beta chain. The read gets to within 3 residues of the CDR3 end, and the germline J gene fills in the rest. The CDR3 runs to 17 residues. CDR1 LNHDA and CDR2 SQIVND come from the germline V gene (reference sequence). The data are from a study of T cells in women clearing cervical HPV infection. Study-wide background: Cases: HPV16-related CIN3 or worse on histology, a couple of invasive cancers.

Clones were sequenced by immunoSEQ multiplex PCR, and TCRdb holds only the in-frame ones, with some missing. The sample data list under 45,000 clones. This clonotype was sampled from a woman aged 18 to 75 with a cervical HPV16 infection that either progressed to CIN3+ or cleared (not recorded which). The source material was blood buffy coat. V usage is TRBV19 and J usage is TRBJ2-3, with TRBD1 identical over 9 bases. CDR3 bases read: TGTGCCAGTAGTATACCATTGACAGGGGGTTACCAAGAGACG. This gives the protein CASSIPLTGGYQET. Given in full, the CDR3 is CASSIPLTGGYQETQYF.